This passage covers 22 T cell receptor beta chains from one sample sequenced in a study of shared clonotypes between healthy human individuals. Cells designated naive CD8 were CD45RO-negative and were positively selected for CCR7, with terminally differentiated effector memory CD45RA+ cells excluded. Clones were sequenced by immunoSEQ multiplex PCR, and TCRdb holds only the in-frame ones, with some missing. The table lists some 2 million clones, just under 95% of them singletons. Sequencing used naive CD8+ T cells sorted from blood. The receptors here all came from a young man in good health.

The genes are TRBV28 and TRBJ1-2, with TRBD1 as a possible D gene (5 bases). Germline V gives CDR1 MDHEN, CDR2 SYDVKM. The CDR3 runs to 17 residues. The V gene lost 5 bases and the J gene lost 5 bases, with 24 bases spanning the gap. CDR3 region: CASSPDTARGFGYGYTF. The CDR3 DNA is TGTGCCAGCAGTCCGGACACGGCTAGGGGTTTTGGGTATGGCTACACCTTC.

The gene calls are TRBV28 and TRBJ2-2; D is unclear. The CDR3 is 13 amino acids. Germline CDR1 is MDHEN and CDR2 is SYDVKM. With 10 bases removed from V and 3 bases from J, the gap between germline ends came to 12 bases. The CDR3 nucleotides are TGTGCCACTTCAGTATGGGACACCGGGGAGCTGTTTTTT. Amino acid sequence: CATSVWDTGELFF. Drawing the rest from reference TRBV28 and TRBJ2-2, the complete variable domain is DVKVTQSSRYLVKRTGEKVFLECVQDMDHENMFWYRQDPGLGLRLIYFSYDVKMKEKGDIPEGYSVSREKKERFSLILESASTNQTSMYLCATSVWDTGELFFGEGSRLTVL.

The chain couples TRBV19 to TRBJ1-2; 11 nucleotides match TRBD1. Germline assignment: CDR1 LNHDA and CDR2 SQIVND (reference sequence). The length of the CDR3 is 14 residues. The V and J ends lost 7 bases and 2 bases, in that order; junction bases with no gene match: 3. Here the CDR3 DNA reads TGTGCCAGTACTAGGACAGGGGGCAACTATGGCTACACCTTC. Translation: CASTRTGGNYGYTF. The whole variable domain, filled in from reference TRBV19 and TRBJ1-2, reads DGGITQSPKYLFRKEGQNVTLSCEQNLNHDAMYWYRQDPGQGLRLIYYSQIVNDFQKGDIAEGYSVSREKKESFPLTVTSAQKNPTAFYLCASTRTGGNYGYTFGSGTRLTVV.

This clone was picked up a small number of times. This chain connects TRBV6-1 to TRBJ1-6; D not certain. The CDR3 covers 15 residues. CDR1 is MNHNS, CDR2 SASEGT, per germline. Trimming removed 3 bases at V and 7 bases at J, with 13 bases between. CDR3 loop: CASSDQRGGNSPLHF. The CDR3 DNA follows: TGTGCCAGCAGTGACCAGCGGGGTGGCAATTCACCCCTCCACTTT.

This chain joins TRBV27 and TRBJ2-3; D could derive from TRBD1 or TRBD2 (5 bases each). Trimming cost V 7 bases and J 4 bases, with 15 bases left between them. CDR1 and CDR2 from the germline V gene are MNHEY and SMNVEV (reference sequence). CDR3 length: 14 residues. CDR3 sequence reads: CASKWGWDADTQYF. CDR3 nucleotides: TGTGCCAGCAAATGGGGGTGGGATGCAGATACGCAGTATTTT.

The chain is built from TRBV4-3 and TRBJ2-2; perhaps TRBD1 as D (5 bases). V was clipped by 2 bases and J by 5 bases, with 21 bases between them. Germline V gene lookup returns CDR1 LGHNA and CDR2 YSLEER. The CDR3 has 18 residues. CDR3 bases: TGCGCCAGCAGCCAACATCTCTTATTAGGGGAAATTACCGGGGAGCTGTTTTTT. It translates to CASSQHLLLGEITGELFF.

About this clone: At the DNA level, this CDR3 is encoded by other sequences in the same sample as well. The V call is TRBV5-6, the J call TRBJ2-7; 10 bases line up with TRBD1. The CDR3 runs to 14 residues. V lost 3 bases, J lost 2 bases, and 2 bases stayed unmatched. Germline V lookup: CDR1 SGHDT, CDR2 YYEEEE. The CDR3 loop is CASSSGQGPYEQYF. DNA for the CDR3: TGTGCCAGCAGCTCGGGACAGGGGCCCTACGAGCAGTACTTC.

The rearrangement links TRBV10-3 to TRBJ2-1; TRBD2 aligns across 8 bases. The CDR3 extends over 15 amino acids. The ends lost 4 bases at V and 4 bases at J; junction bases unmatched: 6. The germline CDR1 and CDR2 sequences are ENHRY and SYGVKD. CDR3 DNA sequence: TGTGCCATCAGTGTCACGGGAGGGCCTTACAATGAGCAGTTCTTC. This encodes CAISVTGGPYNEQFF.

About this clone: The sample has other DNA sequences that encode this CDR3 too. The chain carries TRBV5-1 and TRBJ2-2; D remains unclear. Trimming removed 0 bases at V and 7 bases at J, with 4 bases between. Germline values: CDR1 SGHRS, CDR2 YFSETQ. The CDR3 covers 12 residues. The chain's CDR3 is CASSLVGGELFF. DNA for the CDR3: TGCGCCAGCAGCTTGGTGGGCGGGGAGCTGTTTTTT.

V and J are TRBV4-3 and TRBJ2-1; 7 bases fit TRBD2. The length of the CDR3 is 14 residues. The junction had 5 bases not matched to a gene; V was cut back by 1 base and J by 8 bases. CDR1 is LGHNA and CDR2 is YSLEER in the germline V gene. As DNA, the CDR3 is TGCGCCAGCAGCCAAGTTGGGAGGGAGTATGAGCAGTTCTTC. Translating gives CASSQVGREYEQFF.

The chain combines TRBV5-4 with TRBJ2-7; D unclear. Per the germline V gene, CDR1 is SGHNT and CDR2 is YYREEE (reference sequence). There are 14 residues in the CDR3. V was clipped by 6 bases and J by 3 bases, with 16 bases between them. The CDR3 protein is CASTPDGGYYEQYF. In DNA, the CDR3 is TGTGCCAGCACCCCCGATGGCGGATACTACGAGCAGTACTTC.

This chain links TRBV4-3 with TRBJ2-2; 7 bases match TRBD2. The germline CDR1 and CDR2 sequences are LGHNA and YSLEER. CDR3 length equals 17 residues. Unmatched junction bases numbered 14, after V lost 3 bases and J lost 7 bases. The CDR3 loop is CASSQAGDGRKGGELFF. The CDR3 DNA sequence: TGCGCCAGCAGCCAGGCGGGGGACGGGAGGAAAGGCGGGGAGCTGTTTTTT.

The genes are TRBV10-2 and TRBJ2-7, with a tentative D call TRBD1 (7 bases). This CDR3 is 14 amino acids long. CDR1 WSHSY and CDR2 SAAADI come from the germline V gene. V lost 4 bases and J 7 bases, leaving 17 bases between the germline ends. The CDR3 loop is CASSGDRPGEEQYF. CDR3 DNA sequence: TGCGCCAGCAGTGGGGACAGACCGGGGGAGGAGCAGTACTTC.

The V and J genes are TRBV11-2 and TRBJ2-7; TRBD1 matches at 9 bases. Germline V lookup: CDR1 SGHAT, CDR2 FQNNGV. J lost 1 base, V lost 6 bases, and 7 bases had no gene match. CDR3 length equals 15 residues. As DNA, the CDR3 is TGTGCCAGCAGGCTACAGGGGGCCCCATCCTACGAGCAGTACTTC. Translating gives CASRLQGAPSYEQYF.

V usage is TRBV19 and J usage is TRBJ2-6; D is perhaps TRBD1 (6 bases). Germline lookup yields CDR1 LNHDA and CDR2 SQIVND (reference sequence). Trimming took 3 bases from V and 2 from J, leaving 8 bases between them. The CDR3 has 15 amino acids. In DNA, the CDR3 is TGTGCCAGTAGTATCCGACAGGCTGGGGCCAACGTCCTGACTTTC. It translates to CASSIRQAGANVLTF.

V is TRBV19 and J is TRBJ2-5; TRBD1 matches at 9 bases. Germline V lookup: CDR1 LNHDA, CDR2 SQIVND (reference sequence). This CDR3 is 12 amino acids long. This CDR3 reads CSLGTGPETQYF. Written as DNA, the CDR3 is TGTTCCCTGGGGACAGGGCCGGAGACCCAGTACTTC.

The gene calls are TRBV5-4 and TRBJ2-7; D may be TRBD2 (6 bases). Germline CDR1 reads SGHNT; CDR2 reads YYREEE (reference sequence). CDR3 length equals 15 residues. V lost 0 bases, J lost 6 bases, and 16 bases lay in between. In nucleotides, the CDR3 is TGTGCCAGCAGCTTGGGGCCGGGAGACCCCACCGAGCAGTACTTC. Protein sequence: CASSLGPGDPTEQYF.

The CDR3 loop reads CASSYSAGDSYEQYF. In nucleotides, the CDR3 is TGTGCCAGCAGTTACTCCGCCGGGGACAGCTACGAGCAGTACTTC. The chain employs TRBV6-6 and TRBJ2-7, with 7 bases fitting TRBD1. This CDR3 has 15 amino acids. The junction had 5 bases not matched to a gene; V was cut back by 0 bases and J by 3 bases. CDR1 and CDR2 (germline): MNHNY, SVGAGI (reference sequence).

Remarks on this clone: This sample includes further DNA sequences coding for the same CDR3. The chain joins TRBV5-1 to TRBJ2-7, with a tentative D call TRBD1 (6 bases). Trimming shortened V by 4 bases and J by 0 bases, and 8 bases separated the two germline ends. CDR3 length: 13 residues. Germline V gene lookup returns CDR1 SGHRS and CDR2 YFSETQ. DNA of the CDR3: TGCGCCAGCAGCCCGGACAGCTCCTACGAGCAGTACTTC. Encoded protein: CASSPDSSYEQYF.

The chain is built from TRBV4-1 and TRBJ1-2, with D hard to call. There are 15 residues in the CDR3. V was pared by 0 bases and J by 0 bases, with 8 bases between. From germline, CDR1 is MGHRA and CDR2 YSYEKL. DNA for the CDR3: TGCGCCAGCAGCCAAGATATGGGAACTAACTATGGCTACACCTTC. It encodes CASSQDMGTNYGYTF.

J is TRBJ2-5 and V is TRBV7-9; 9 nucleotides align to TRBD1. In germline, CDR1 is SEHNR, CDR2 FQNEAQ (reference sequence). The CDR3 has 15 amino acids. V trimming: 5 bases; J trimming: 2 bases; junction bases outside the gene matches: 6. CDR3 residues: CASSILGQGQETQYF. The CDR3 DNA follows: TGTGCCAGCAGCATCCTCGGACAGGGGCAAGAGACCCAGTACTTC.

The rearrangement links TRBV4-1 to TRBJ2-7; possibly TRBD1 for D (6 bases). CDR3 length equals 16 residues. V was shortened by 3 bases and J by 5 bases, with 20 bases between the two germline ends. Germline V gene data show CDR1 as MGHRA and CDR2 as YSYEKL. The CDR3 protein is CASSQGTTGFMNEQYF. DNA of the CDR3: TGCGCCAGCAGCCAGGGAACGACAGGCTTTATGAACGAGCAGTACTTC.